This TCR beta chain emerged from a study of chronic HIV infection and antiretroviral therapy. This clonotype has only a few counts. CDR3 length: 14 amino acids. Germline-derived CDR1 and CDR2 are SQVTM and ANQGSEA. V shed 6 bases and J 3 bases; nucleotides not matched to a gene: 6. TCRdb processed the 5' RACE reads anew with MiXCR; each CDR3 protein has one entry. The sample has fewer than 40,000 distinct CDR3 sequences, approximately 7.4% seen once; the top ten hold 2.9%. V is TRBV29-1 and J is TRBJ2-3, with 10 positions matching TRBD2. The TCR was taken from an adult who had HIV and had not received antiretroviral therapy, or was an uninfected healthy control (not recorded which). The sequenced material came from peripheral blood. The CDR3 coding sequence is TGCAGCGTGCTTGGGACTAGCGAGACAGATACGCAGTATTTT. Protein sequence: CSVLGTSETDTQYF.